This T cell receptor (beta chain) was recorded in a study of cytomegalovirus exposure and HLA in healthy donors. General study findings and limits: Sequence variants that were highly shared formed a cluster that was likely a sequencing artifact.

Concerning this clone itself: Its target is not known.

Vbeta (60) and Jbeta (13) primers were used in the PCR. TCRdb's copy holds only in-frame clones and misses some; the assay was immunoSEQ multiplex PCR. Of under 200,000 clones in the sample, about 80% were seen once. Germline values: CDR1 MGHRA, CDR2 YSYEKL. The CDR3 is 16 amino acids. After removal of 2 bases from V and 6 bases from J, the junction contained 13 bases not matched to a gene. The origin of this receptor is a woman under 40 in good health and CMV-seropositive. J is TRBJ2-7 and V is TRBV4-1; 7 positions match TRBD1. Sequenced: PBMCs. The CDR3 DNA follows: TGCGCCAGCAGCCAATTAGTAGGTAACAGGGGTGTCGAGCAGTACTTC. It yields the protein CASSQLVGNRGVEQYF.